Listed here are 2 T cell receptor beta chains from one sample, sequenced in a study of CD8+ T cells in alopecia areata. Sequencing relied on a cDNA template that was reverse transcribed from extracted RNA. Clones were read by immunoSEQ multiplex PCR, and TCRdb kept only the in-frame ones, dropping some. The sample shows around 140,000 clones, about 60% of them seen only once. The sample consisted of CD4+ T cells sorted from blood, taken at week 0. These receptors originate from a human donor with alopecia areata.

On this clone: Just one base apart from a much larger clone, this may be a read error. The J gene is TRBJ1-1, the V gene TRBV6-1; TRBD1 might be the D (5 bases). CDR1 MNHNS and CDR2 SASEGT come from the germline V gene. Trimming shortened V by 3 bases and J by 1 base, and 6 bases separated the two germline ends. The CDR3 runs 13 residues. CDR3 coding DNA: TGTGCCAGCAGTGATCAGGGGAACACTGAAGCTTTCTTT. Translation gives CASSDQGNTEAFF.

The chain has TRBV11-2 and TRBJ2-5; TRBD1 matches at 9 bases. Germline CDR1 and CDR2: SGHAT and FQNNGV. The CDR3 has 15 residues. With V trimmed by 4 bases and J by 5 bases, 8 bases remained unmatched. The CDR3 DNA sequence: TGTGCCAGCAGCTCCCGGACAGGGGTTGTGGAGACCCAGTACTTC. It yields the protein CASSSRTGVVETQYF.